This record covers a single T cell receptor (beta chain). Its matching antigen is unknown. These data originate in a study of shared clonotypes between healthy human individuals. Findings and caveats of the study: Only blood was sampled, and tissue TCR repertoires likely differ from blood ones. It was the few donors that limited the genetic and exposure-history diversity represented.

Adult donors, all healthy and HIV-negative, had no recent acute infections or vaccinations. Germline values: CDR1 MDHEN, CDR2 SYDVKM. V was cut by 1 base and J by 2 bases, with 9 bases left in between. The CDR3 covers 15 residues. Measured with immunoSEQ multiplex PCR; TCRdb has only the in-frame clones, and not every one. The profile shows about half a million clones, 81% of them singletons. The TCR was taken from a woman between 35 and 50 years old in good health. Some clones in this sample may be carry-over from other donors' samples. The sequenced sample was PBMCs. This chain links TRBV28 with TRBJ1-3; no clear D. The CDR3 here is CASSLLRIAGNTIYF. DNA for the CDR3: TGTGCCAGCAGTTTATTGAGAATAGCTGGAAACACCATATATTTT.